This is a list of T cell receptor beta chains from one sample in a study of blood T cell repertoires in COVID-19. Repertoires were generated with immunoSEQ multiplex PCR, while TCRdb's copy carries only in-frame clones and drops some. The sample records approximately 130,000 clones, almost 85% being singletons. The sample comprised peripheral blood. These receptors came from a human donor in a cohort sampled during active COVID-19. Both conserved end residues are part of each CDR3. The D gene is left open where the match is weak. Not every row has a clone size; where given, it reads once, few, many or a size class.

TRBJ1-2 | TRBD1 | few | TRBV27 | CASSLLQGDPGGYTF | TGTGCCAGCAGTTTATTACAGGGGGATCCGGGTGGCTACACCTTC
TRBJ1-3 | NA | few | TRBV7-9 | CASSLDGAGGNTIYF | TGTGCCAGCAGCTTAGATGGCGCAGGAGGAAACACCATATATTTT
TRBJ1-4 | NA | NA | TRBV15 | CATSRPSGRGEKLFF | TGTGCCACCAGCAGACCATCTGGGAGAGGCGAAAAACTGTTTTTT
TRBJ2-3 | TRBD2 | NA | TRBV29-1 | CSVGSGDTQYF | TGCAGCGTTGGAAGCGGGGACACGCAGTATTTT
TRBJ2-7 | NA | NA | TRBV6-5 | CASSYGQWYEQYF | TGTGCCAGCAGTTACGGACAATGGTACGAGCAGTACTTC
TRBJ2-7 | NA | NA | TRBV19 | CASSVTATYEQYF | TGTGCCAGTAGTGTGACAGCAACCTACGAGCAGTACTTC
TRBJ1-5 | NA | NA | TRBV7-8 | CASSQFADQGIGSNQPQHF | TGTGCCAGCAGCCAGTTCGCGGATCAGGGGATTGGAAGCAATCAGCCCCAGCATTTT
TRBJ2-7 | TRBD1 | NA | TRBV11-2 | CASSLGSGQLSEQYF | TGTGCCAGCAGCCTAGGGTCGGGACAGCTAAGTGAGCAGTACTTC
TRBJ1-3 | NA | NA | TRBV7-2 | CASSLAGGVGNTIYF | TGTGCCAGCAGCTTAGCAGGGGGGGTGGGAAACACCATATATTTT
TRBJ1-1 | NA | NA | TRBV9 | CASSPTGSVIEAFF | TGTGCCAGCAGCCCCACCGGGTCCGTAATTGAAGCTTTCTTT
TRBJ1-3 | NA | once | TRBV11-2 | CASNPPRGWGNTIYF | TGTGCCAGCAACCCCCCTCGGGGGTGGGGAAACACCATATATTTT
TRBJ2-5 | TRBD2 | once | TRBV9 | CASSVWVGGATGQETQYF | TGTGCCAGCAGCGTATGGGTCGGGGGGGCGACAGGACAAGAGACCCAGTACTTC
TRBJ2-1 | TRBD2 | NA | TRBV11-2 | CASSQAGTSVYEQFF | TGTGCCAGCAGCCAAGCCGGGACTAGCGTCTATGAGCAGTTCTTC
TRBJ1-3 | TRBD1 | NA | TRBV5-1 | CASGRTGSENTIYF | TGCGCCAGCGGGAGGACAGGTTCGGAAAACACCATATATTTT
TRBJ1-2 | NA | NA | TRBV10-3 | CAISESGGGQLARGYGYTF | TGTGCCATCAGTGAGTCGGGTGGAGGACAGTTAGCTCGTGGCTATGGCTACACCTTC
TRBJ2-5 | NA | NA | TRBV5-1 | CASSESDTLAETQYF | TGCGCCAGCAGCGAATCCGACACCTTGGCGGAGACCCAGTACTTC
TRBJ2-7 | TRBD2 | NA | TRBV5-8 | CASSLALTSGPYEQYF | TGTGCCAGCAGCTTGGCCCTAACTAGCGGACCCTACGAGCAGTACTTC
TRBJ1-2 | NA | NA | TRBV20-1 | CSAPRGYGYTF | TGCAGTGCACCCAGGGGATATGGCTACACCTTC
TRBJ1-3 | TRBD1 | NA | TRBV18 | CASSQGQAKSGNTIYF | TGTGCCAGCTCACAGGGACAGGCAAAATCTGGAAACACCATATATTTT
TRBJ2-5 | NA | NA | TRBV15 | CATSRDHPFAGAETQYF | TGTGCCACCAGCAGAGACCACCCCTTTGCGGGGGCAGAGACCCAGTACTTC